A selection of T cell receptor beta chains follows, all from one sample in a study of blood T cell repertoires in COVID-19. TCRdb's copy holds only in-frame clones and misses some; the assay was immunoSEQ multiplex PCR. This sample yields around 140,000 clones, of which 88% are seen a single time; about 1.7% belongs to the top ten. The sequencing input was peripheral blood. The receptors originated from a woman aged 45-65 years with acute or convalescent COVID-19. Both conserved end residues are part of each CDR3. A D gene is named only where the DNA matches it firmly. The size entry is marked missing in some rows and otherwise reads once, few, many or a size class.

d_call,v_call,clone_size,j_call,cdr3_aa,cdr3_nt
TRBD2,TRBV7-2,NA,TRBJ2-1,CASSSPGGGNEQFF,TGTGCCAGCAGCTCCCCGGGAGGGGGCAATGAGCAGTTCTTC
NA,TRBV5-1,NA,TRBJ2-4,CASSLEAGTKKIQYF,TGCGCCAGCAGCTTGGAGGCCGGAACTAAGAAAATTCAGTACTTC
NA,TRBV9,NA,TRBJ2-3,CASSVVPGQSTDTQYF,TGTGCCAGCAGCGTAGTCCCAGGGCAGAGCACAGATACGCAGTATTTT
TRBD1,TRBV10-3,NA,TRBJ1-6,CAISGGTGGRNSPLHF,TGTGCCATCAGTGGGGGGACAGGGGGCCGGAATTCACCCCTCCACTTT
NA,TRBV3-1/TRBV3-2,NA,TRBJ1-4,CASSAGQFLEKLFF,TGTGCCAGCAGCGCTGGACAGTTTTTGGAAAAACTGTTTTTT
TRBD2,TRBV7-9,NA,TRBJ2-1,CASKGLGKNEQFF,TGTGCCAGCAAGGGACTAGGCAAAAATGAGCAGTTCTTC
NA,TRBV2,NA,TRBJ1-4,CASTFPEKLFF,TGTGCTAGCACCTTCCCGGAAAAACTGTTTTTT
NA,TRBV25-1,NA,TRBJ1-2,CASSEARPGGYTF,TGTGCCAGTTCGGAGGCTCGCCCTGGAGGCTACACCTTC
NA,TRBV21-1,NA,TRBJ1-1,CASSKALLGRTSEAFF,TGTGCCAGCAGCAAAGCCCTCCTGGGTCGGACATCTGAAGCTTTCTTT
NA,TRBV6-5,NA,TRBJ1-1,CASSTPRDSYTEAFF,TGTGCCAGCAGTACCCCCAGGGACTCCTACACTGAAGCTTTCTTT
TRBD2,TRBV5-1,NA,TRBJ2-5,CASSLGGLAGEGETQYF,TGCGCCAGCAGCTTGGGGGGACTAGCGGGAGAGGGTGAGACCCAGTACTTC
TRBD1,TRBV6-1,NA,TRBJ1-6,CASSDPQQGLRSPLHF,TGTGCCAGCAGTGACCCCCAACAGGGGCTACGGTCACCCCTCCACTTT
TRBD1,TRBV11-3,medium-sized,TRBJ2-2,CASSTGTGYGSGELFF,TGTGCCAGCAGCACCGGGACAGGGTATGGTTCCGGGGAGCTGTTTTTT
NA,TRBV6-5,NA,TRBJ1-3,CASSLQGSGNTIYF,TGTGCCAGCAGTCTACAGGGTTCTGGAAACACCATATATTTT
NA,TRBV7-3,NA,TRBJ2-1,CASSSPTSPREQFF,TGTGCCAGCAGCTCCCCGACTAGTCCTCGGGAGCAGTTCTTC
TRBD1,TRBV5-4,NA,TRBJ1-2,CASSSTQGAYGYTF,TGTGCCAGCAGCTCTACTCAGGGGGCTTACGGCTACACCTTC
TRBD1,TRBV5-5,once,TRBJ2-2,CASSPGTGVTGELFF,TGTGCCAGCAGCCCCGGGACAGGGGTCACCGGGGAGCTGTTTTTT
TRBD1,TRBV7-9,NA,TRBJ1-2,CASSFGQGTYGYTF,TGTGCCAGCAGCTTCGGACAGGGGACCTATGGCTACACCTTC
NA,TRBV11-2,NA,TRBJ1-2,CASSSMTESGYTF,TGTGCCAGCAGCTCGATGACGGAGTCTGGCTACACCTTC
TRBD1,TRBV7-9,once,TRBJ1-2,CASSLQGTGRRARGYTF,TGTGCCAGCAGCTTACAGGGGACAGGGAGGAGAGCGAGAGGCTACACCTTC
TRBD2,TRBV19,few,TRBJ2-1,CASSIVGLAGAYNEQFF,TGTGCCAGTAGTATCGTGGGACTAGCGGGAGCTTACAATGAGCAGTTCTTC
TRBD2,TRBV6-1,once,TRBJ2-5,CASSEAIGLALETQYF,TGTGCCAGCAGTGAAGCGATAGGACTAGCATTAGAGACCCAGTACTTC
NA,TRBV7-2,NA,TRBJ2-7,CASSFSDSTYEQYF,TGTGCCAGCAGCTTTTCGGACAGCACCTACGAGCAGTACTTC
TRBD2,TRBV6-5,NA,TRBJ2-1,CASSSSGGAQNEQFF,TGTGCCAGCAGTTCTAGCGGGGGGGCCCAGAATGAGCAGTTCTTC
TRBD1,TRBV7-2,NA,TRBJ1-2,CASSKGQGDSYGYTF,TGTGCCAGCAGCAAAGGACAGGGAGACTCTTATGGCTACACCTTC
TRBD1,TRBV9,NA,TRBJ2-7,CASSVGPDREYEQYF,TGTGCCAGCAGCGTAGGTCCGGACAGGGAGTACGAGCAGTACTTC
NA,TRBV28,NA,TRBJ1-2,CASGGGANYGYTF,TGTGCCAGCGGGGGGGGCGCGAACTATGGCTACACCTTC
TRBD1,TRBV2,NA,TRBJ1-3,CAQGGRSPGNTIYF,TGTGCCCAAGGGGGCAGGTCGCCTGGAAACACCATATATTTT
NA,TRBV28,NA,TRBJ1-5,CASRGASAGDSNQPQHF,TGTGCCAGCAGGGGGGCCTCGGCAGGCGACAGCAATCAGCCCCAGCATTTT
NA,TRBV2,NA,TRBJ1-4,CASRREEGEKLFF,TGTGCCAGCCGGAGGGAAGAAGGTGAAAAACTGTTTTTT
NA,TRBV4-1,NA,TRBJ2-3,CASSQRSGLVVTDTQYF,TGCGCCAGCAGCCAAAGATCAGGGCTAGTTGTCACAGATACGCAGTATTTT
TRBD2,TRBV7-2,NA,TRBJ2-4,CASSLVSGEKNIQYF,TGTGCCAGCAGCTTAGTCAGCGGGGAAAAAAACATTCAGTACTTC
NA,TRBV24-1,NA,TRBJ1-5,CATSDSPGSNQPQHF,TGTGCCACCAGTGATTCCCCAGGGAGCAATCAGCCCCAGCATTTT
NA,TRBV6-5,NA,TRBJ2-1,CASSYSNGGKNEQFF,TGTGCCAGCAGTTACTCGAACGGAGGGAAGAATGAGCAGTTCTTC
NA,TRBV29-1,NA,TRBJ1-4,CSVGDTPYEKLFF,TGCAGCGTTGGGGACACGCCGTATGAAAAACTGTTTTTT
TRBD2,TRBV29-1,NA,TRBJ2-1,CSVRGLANNEQFF,TGCAGCGTTCGAGGACTAGCGAACAATGAGCAGTTCTTC
NA,TRBV7-3,NA,TRBJ1-1,CASSLKAPSRGEWLDTEAFF,TGTGCCAGCAGCTTAAAGGCCCCATCTCGCGGGGAGTGGTTGGACACTGAAGCTTTCTTT
NA,TRBV19,NA,TRBJ1-2,CASSSEAVYGYTF,TGTGCCAGTAGTTCGGAGGCTGTCTATGGCTACACCTTC
NA,TRBV3-1/TRBV3-2,NA,TRBJ2-3,CASSLLFTDTQYF,TGTGCCAGCAGCCTTCTATTCACAGATACGCAGTATTTT
NA,TRBV7-8,NA,TRBJ2-7,CASSTRTGTYEQYF,TGTGCCAGCAGCACACGGACGGGAACCTACGAGCAGTACTTC
NA,TRBV6-5,NA,TRBJ1-2,CASSYEGGFYGYTF,TGTGCCAGCAGTTACGAGGGCGGCTTCTATGGCTACACCTTC
NA,TRBV7-8,NA,TRBJ1-2,CASSLDAVNYGYTF,TGTGCCAGCAGCTTAGACGCGGTTAACTATGGCTACACCTTC
TRBD1,TRBV9,NA,TRBJ2-1,CASSGRDSSYNEQFF,TGTGCCAGCAGCGGCCGGGACAGCTCCTACAATGAGCAGTTCTTC
NA,TRBV12-3/TRBV12-4,NA,TRBJ1-2,CASSLQGGYTF,TGTGCCAGCAGTTTACAGGGAGGCTACACCTTC
NA,TRBV19,NA,TRBJ1-1,CATTLARNTEAFF,TGTGCCACCACACTGGCTAGGAACACTGAAGCTTTCTTT
TRBD2,TRBV5-8,NA,TRBJ2-7,CASSLGARASGIYEQYF,TGTGCCAGCAGCTTGGGGGCGAGGGCTAGCGGGATTTACGAGCAGTACTTC